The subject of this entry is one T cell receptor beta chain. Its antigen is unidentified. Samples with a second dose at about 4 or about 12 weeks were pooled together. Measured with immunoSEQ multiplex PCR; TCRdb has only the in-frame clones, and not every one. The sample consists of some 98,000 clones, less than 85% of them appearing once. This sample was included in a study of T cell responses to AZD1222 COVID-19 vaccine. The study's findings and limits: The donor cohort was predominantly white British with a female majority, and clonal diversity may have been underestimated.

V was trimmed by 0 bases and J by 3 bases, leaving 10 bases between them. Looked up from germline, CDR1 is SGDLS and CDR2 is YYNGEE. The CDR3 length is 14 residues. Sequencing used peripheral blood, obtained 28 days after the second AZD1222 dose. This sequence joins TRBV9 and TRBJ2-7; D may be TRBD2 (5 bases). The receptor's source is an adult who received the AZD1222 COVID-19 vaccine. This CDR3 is CASSVGGQSYEQYF. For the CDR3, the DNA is TGTGCCAGCAGCGTAGGCGGGCAGAGCTACGAGCAGTACTTC.